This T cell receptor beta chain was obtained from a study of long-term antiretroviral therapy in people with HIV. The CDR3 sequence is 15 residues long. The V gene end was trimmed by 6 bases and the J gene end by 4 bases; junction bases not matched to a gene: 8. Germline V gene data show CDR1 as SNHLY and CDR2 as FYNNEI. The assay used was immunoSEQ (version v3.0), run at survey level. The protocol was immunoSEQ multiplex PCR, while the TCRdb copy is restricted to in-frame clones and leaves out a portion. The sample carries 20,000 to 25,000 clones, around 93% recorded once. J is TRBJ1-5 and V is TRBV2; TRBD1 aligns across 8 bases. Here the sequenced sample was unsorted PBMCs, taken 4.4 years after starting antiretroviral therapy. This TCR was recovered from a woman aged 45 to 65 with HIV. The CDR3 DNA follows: TGTGCCAGCAGCCCGTCCCGGGACAGGAATCAGCCCCAGCATTTT. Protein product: CASSPSRDRNQPQHF.